This T cell receptor (beta chain) was sequenced during a study of shared clonotypes between healthy human individuals. About the research overall: Donors, aged 18 to 49, were a couple of women and a few men. Study conclusions and caveats: Between a few donors, naive CD4 clonotypes were shared at a level of about 5%.

The assay was immunoSEQ multiplex PCR, and TCRdb's table has in-frame clones only and misses some. The sample contains 640,000 or so clones, approximately 79% of which appear only once. About this clone itself: The antigen is undetermined.

Sequenced material: memory CD4+ T cells sorted from blood. Subset defined: CD45RA-negative fraction. This clonotype was obtained from a woman aged 25 to 39 in good health.

The CDR3 spells CASSLGWAEQYF. The CDR3 region has the DNA TGCGCCAGCAGCTTGGGTTGGGCCGAGCAGTACTTC. The rearrangement uses TRBV5-1 and TRBJ2-7; D call uncertain. The CDR3 spans 12 residues. Germline values: CDR1 SGHRS, CDR2 YFSETQ. V lost 0 bases and J 6 bases, leaving 7 bases between the germline ends.